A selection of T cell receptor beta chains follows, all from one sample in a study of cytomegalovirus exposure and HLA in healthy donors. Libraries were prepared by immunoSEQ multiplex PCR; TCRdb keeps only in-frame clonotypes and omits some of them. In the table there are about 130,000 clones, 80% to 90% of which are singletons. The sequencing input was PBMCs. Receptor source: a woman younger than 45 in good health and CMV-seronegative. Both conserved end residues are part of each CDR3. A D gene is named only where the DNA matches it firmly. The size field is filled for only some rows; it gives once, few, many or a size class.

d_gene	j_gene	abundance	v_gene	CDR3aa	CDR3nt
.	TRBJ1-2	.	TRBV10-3	CAISEQGSGYTF	TGTGCCATCAGTGAGCAGGGGTCTGGCTACACCTTC
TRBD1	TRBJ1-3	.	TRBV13	CASSLAIGQGGPGNTIYF	TGTGCCAGCAGCTTAGCCATCGGACAGGGAGGTCCTGGAAACACCATATATTTT
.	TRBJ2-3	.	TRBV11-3	CASSPGEFDTQYF	TGTGCCAGCAGCCCCGGAGAATTTGATACGCAGTATTTT
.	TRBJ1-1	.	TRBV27	CARSTGNTEAFF	TGTGCCAGGTCGACAGGAAACACTGAAGCTTTCTTT
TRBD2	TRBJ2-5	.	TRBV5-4	CASRGGGRAEETQYF	TGTGCCAGCAGGGGGGGCGGGAGGGCCGAGGAGACCCAGTACTTC
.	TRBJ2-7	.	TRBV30	CAWRAAPVYEQYF	TGTGCCTGGAGAGCCGCGCCGGTCTACGAGCAGTACTTC
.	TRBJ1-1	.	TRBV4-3	CASSQALGGGTEAFF	TGCGCCAGCAGCCAAGCCCTCGGGGGTGGCACTGAAGCTTTCTTT
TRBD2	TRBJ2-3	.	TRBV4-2	CASSQGRAAGEGTDTQYF	TGTGCCAGCAGCCAAGGGAGGGCGGCGGGGGAGGGCACAGATACGCAGTATTTT
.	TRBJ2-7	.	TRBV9	CASSVGQISYEQYF	TGTGCCAGCAGCGTAGGACAAATATCCTACGAGCAGTACTTC
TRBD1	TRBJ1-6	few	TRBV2	CASSGTGENSPLHF	TGTGCCAGCAGCGGGACAGGGGAGAATTCACCCCTCCACTTT
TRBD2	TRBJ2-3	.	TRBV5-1	CASSLGGGGSTDTQYF	TGCGCCAGCAGCTTGGGAGGCGGGGGAAGCACAGATACGCAGTATTTT
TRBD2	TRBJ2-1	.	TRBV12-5	CASGLVLAGALAGDEQFF	TGTGCTAGTGGTTTGGTACTAGCGGGAGCGCTTGCTGGCGATGAGCAGTTCTTC
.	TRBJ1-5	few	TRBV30	CAWSVRGSQPQHF	TGTGCCTGGAGTGTACGGGGGAGTCAGCCCCAGCATTTT
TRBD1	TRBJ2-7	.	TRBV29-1	CSVETGGTYEQYF	TGCAGCGTTGAGACAGGGGGAACCTACGAGCAGTACTTC
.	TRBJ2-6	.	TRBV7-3	CASSPLGGLVGANVLTF	TGTGCCAGCAGCCCCCTGGGGGGGCTGGTTGGGGCCAACGTCCTGACTTTC
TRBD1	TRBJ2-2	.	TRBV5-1	CASSWGQGAIGELFF	TGCGCCAGCAGCTGGGGACAGGGGGCGATCGGGGAGCTGTTTTTT
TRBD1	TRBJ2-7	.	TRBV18	CASSPWTGYEQYF	TGTGCCAGCTCACCATGGACAGGCTACGAGCAGTACTTC
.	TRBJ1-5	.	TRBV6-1	CASSIDRRNNQPQHF	TGTGCCAGCAGCATTGACAGGAGAAACAATCAGCCCCAGCATTTT
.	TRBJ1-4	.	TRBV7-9	CSSSFGQGRANEKLFF	TGTTCCAGCAGCTTTGGCCAGGGTCGGGCTAATGAAAAACTGTTTTTT
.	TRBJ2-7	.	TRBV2	CASSVLGASYEQYF	TGTGCCAGCAGTGTTTTAGGGGCTTCCTACGAGCAGTACTTC
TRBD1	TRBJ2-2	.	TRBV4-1	CASSQERNRGYTGELFF	TGCGCCAGCAGCCAAGAGAGGAACAGGGGGTACACCGGGGAGCTGTTTTTT
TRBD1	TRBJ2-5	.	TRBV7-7	CASSLDRDFETQYF	TGTGCTAGCAGCTTAGACAGGGATTTTGAGACCCAGTACTTC
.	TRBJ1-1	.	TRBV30	CAWIIQGMAEAFF	TGTGCCTGGATTATCCAGGGGATGGCTGAAGCTTTCTTT
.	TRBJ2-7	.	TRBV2	CASSSDRRWTYEQYF	TGTGCCAGCAGCTCAGACAGACGATGGACCTACGAGCAGTACTTC
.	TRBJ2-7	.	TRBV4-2	CASSQVAGDAGSYIGEQYF	TGTGCCAGCAGCCAAGTTGCAGGGGACGCAGGCTCATATATTGGTGAGCAGTACTTC
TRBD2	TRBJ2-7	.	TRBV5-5	CASSTGTSGVEQYF	TGTGCCAGCAGCACCGGGACTAGCGGAGTGGAGCAGTACTTC
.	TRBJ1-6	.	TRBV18	CASSPYSTRAINSPLHF	TGTGCCAGCTCACCATACTCGACTAGGGCGATTAATTCACCCCTCCACTTT